This TCR beta chain was sequenced during a study of technical replicates of blood from a few donors. The CDR3 consists of 16 residues. Per germline, CDR1 MNHEY and CDR2 SVGAGI. V lost 0 bases to trimming and J lost 0 bases; unmatched junction nucleotides: 3. Measured with immunoSEQ multiplex PCR; TCRdb has only the in-frame clones, and not every one. The sample holds nearly 80,000 clones, about nine tenths seen once. The receptor was isolated from a human donor in good health. Material for sequencing was T cells isolated from PBMCs. The chain links TRBV6-5 to TRBJ2-3; 7 bases align to TRBD2. The CDR3 is CASSYSGGSSTDTQYF. In nucleotides, the CDR3 is TGTGCCAGCAGTTACTCCGGCGGGAGTAGCACAGATACGCAGTATTTT.